Each of the 25 T cell receptor beta chains below was sequenced from the same sample in a study of control samples from healthy donors and cancer patients. Sequenced by immunoSEQ multiplex PCR; TCRdb stores in-frame clones only, minus some. The profile shows roughly 150,000 clones, approximately 86% of them singletons. Sequencing was done on a sample of blood. These receptors were taken from a man aged 18 to 35 in good health.

The J gene is TRBJ1-1, the V gene TRBV7-6, with 7 bases matching TRBD1. CDR1 is SGHVS, CDR2 FNYEAQ, per germline. CDR3 length: 15 amino acids. The trim removed 0 bases at V and 0 bases at J, leaving 1 base unmatched. The CDR3 protein is CASSLAQGVNTEAFF. The CDR3 region has the DNA TGTGCCAGCAGCTTAGCCCAGGGGGTGAACACTGAAGCTTTCTTT.

On this clone: A junction end diverges from the germline sequence, so it may reflect a read error. As DNA, the CDR3 is TGTGCCAGCAGCTTCGCTGCTGCTGGGGGTGGGTCCTTT. Translating it yields CASSFAAAGGGSF. The chain combines TRBV11-1 with TRBJ1-1; D is possibly TRBD1 (5 bases). The length of the CDR3 is 13 residues. Germline V lookup: CDR1 SGHAT, CDR2 FQDESV (reference sequence).

The chain employs TRBV24-1 and TRBJ2-3, with D tentatively TRBD2 (6 bases). The V gene lost 8 bases and the J gene lost 0 bases, with 11 bases spanning the gap. The V gene's germline CDR1 is KGHDR and CDR2 SFDVKD. The CDR3 spans 14 residues. The CDR3 region is CATNGRGSTDTQYF. CDR3 nucleotides: TGTGCCACCAATGGGCGGGGTAGCACAGATACGCAGTATTTT.

This rearrangement joins TRBV7-9 to TRBJ1-5; D is ambiguous. Germline V gene sequence: CDR1 SEHNR, CDR2 FQNEAQ (reference sequence). CDR3 length: 12 amino acids. The V gene lost 6 bases and the J gene lost 6 bases, with 9 bases spanning the gap. CDR3: CASSSFRQPQHF. Written as DNA, the CDR3 is TGTGCCAGCAGTTCCTTCCGTCAGCCCCAGCATTTT.

The J gene is TRBJ2-7, the V gene TRBV29-1, with D perhaps assigned TRBD1 or TRBD2 (6 bases each). Germline-derived CDR1 and CDR2 are SQVTM and ANQGSEA. The CDR3 has 14 amino acids. V was trimmed by 7 bases and J by 4 bases, leaving 20 bases between them. The CDR3 protein is CSASGAEDIYEQYF. The CDR3 DNA is TGCAGCGCCTCGGGGGCCGAGGATATATACGAGCAGTACTTC.

This chain links TRBV5-1 with TRBJ2-5; 11 bases map to TRBD1. Trimming removed 4 bases from V and 2 bases from J; junction bases left unmatched: 4. The CDR3 totals 15 residues. Germline values: CDR1 SGHRS, CDR2 YFSETQ. The CDR3 nucleotides are TGCGCCAGCAGCGGCGGGACAGGGGGTCAAGAGACCCAGTACTTC. Protein sequence: CASSGGTGGQETQYF.

The V gene is TRBV15, the J gene TRBJ2-1; D might be TRBD1 (6 bases). The V gene lost 4 bases and the J gene lost 8 bases, with 18 bases spanning the gap. This CDR3 is built from 15 residues. Germline lookup yields CDR1 LNHNV and CDR2 YYDKDF (reference sequence). The CDR3 DNA follows: TGTGCCACCAGCACGGGACATGCCGTAGGGTATGAGCAGTTCTTC. This sequence encodes CATSTGHAVGYEQFF.

The V gene is TRBV4-3, the J gene TRBJ2-1; 8 positions match TRBD2. CDR1 and CDR2 (germline): LGHNA, YSLEER. This CDR3 spans 16 amino acids. Losses at the gene ends were 3 bases for V and 2 bases for J; bases not matched to a gene: 6. The CDR3 region is CASSQGPGGPYNEQFF. The CDR3 nucleotides read TGCGCCAGCAGCCAGGGTCCGGGGGGGCCCTACAATGAGCAGTTCTTC.

The chain has TRBV30 and TRBJ2-7, with D uncertain. The length of the CDR3 is 15 residues. V lost 2 bases and J 0 bases, leaving 14 bases between the germline ends. The germline V gene has CDR1 GTSNPN and CDR2 SVGIG (reference sequence). The CDR3 loop is CAWSLRHQSSYEQYF. Here the CDR3 DNA reads TGTGCCTGGAGTTTGAGACACCAGAGCTCCTACGAGCAGTACTTC.

The rearrangement uses TRBV7-9 and TRBJ2-5, with no clear D. Germline CDR1 SEHNR, CDR2 FQNEAQ (reference sequence). The V and J ends lost 1 base and 5 bases respectively, with 11 bases between them. The CDR3 runs to 14 residues. CDR3 loop: CASSLDTGKETQYF. For the CDR3, the DNA is TGTGCCAGCAGCTTAGATACTGGCAAGGAGACCCAGTACTTC.

The chain links TRBV5-5 to TRBJ1-2; D is unresolved. The CDR3 runs 14 residues. V shed 0 bases and J shed 5 bases, with 11 bases lying between them. CDR1 and CDR2 (germline): SGHKS, YYEKEE (reference sequence). The CDR3 here is CASSLVWADYGYTF. In DNA, the CDR3 is TGTGCCAGCAGCTTGGTTTGGGCTGATTATGGCTACACCTTC.

The chain is built from TRBV6-5 and TRBJ1-4, with D hard to call. Germline CDR1 MNHEY, CDR2 SVGAGI. V lost 0 bases and J 8 bases, leaving 10 bases between the germline ends. The CDR3 length is 14 residues. The CDR3 region is CASSYSGRPEKLFF. CDR3 nucleotides: TGTGCCAGCAGTTACTCAGGCCGTCCAGAAAAACTGTTTTTT.

The chain joins TRBV4-1 to TRBJ2-7; maybe TRBD2 (7 bases). CDR1 MGHRA and CDR2 YSYEKL come from the germline V gene. The CDR3 has 14 residues. Between the trimmed V and J ends, which lost 4 bases and 6 bases, there was a span of 16 bases. The CDR3 reads CASSLNFGGAEQYF. CDR3 nucleotide sequence: TGCGCCAGCAGCCTCAACTTTGGGGGGGCCGAGCAGTACTTC.

The chain recombines TRBV20-1 with TRBJ2-1; D call uncertain. This CDR3 is 14 amino acids long. Germline V gene data show CDR1 as DFQATT and CDR2 as SNEGSKA (reference sequence). The ends were cut back, 3 bases at V and 0 bases at J, with 9 bases in the middle. CDR3 sequence (DNA): TGCAGTGCTAGTCGTGTGAACTCCTACAATGAGCAGTTCTTC. Translating it yields CSASRVNSYNEQFF.

The chain links TRBV6-2 or TRBV6-3 to TRBJ2-3; D assignment may be TRBD1 or TRBD2 (5 bases each). Looked up from germline, CDR1 is MNHEY and CDR2 is SVGEGT. This CDR3 region has 16 residues. The germline V and J ends were trimmed by 6 bases and 0 bases, with 16 bases remaining between them. CDR3 sequence: CASSPPGTGSTDTQYF. DNA of the CDR3: TGTGCCAGCAGCCCACCTGGGACCGGGAGCACAGATACGCAGTATTTT.

V and J are TRBV30 and TRBJ2-7; weak D call: TRBD1 (5 bases). V dropped 2 bases and J dropped 2 bases, with 10 bases sitting between them. The CDR3 is 13 residues long. CDR1 is GTSNPN and CDR2 is SVGIG in the germline V gene (reference sequence). In DNA, the CDR3 is TGTGCCTGGAGTAAGGGGAACCCCTACGAGCAGTACTTC. It yields the protein CAWSKGNPYEQYF.

This chain connects TRBV7-2 to TRBJ1-2, with TRBD1 matching over 8 bases. Germline V gives CDR1 SGHTA, CDR2 FQGNSA. CDR3 length: 13 residues. With V trimmed by 1 base and J by 8 bases, 3 bases remained unmatched. CDR3: CASSLDYRGGYTF. In DNA, the CDR3 is TGTGCCAGCAGCTTAGACTACAGGGGGGGCTACACCTTC.

This clone was counted a single time. Compared with germline, one end of the junction differs, possibly owing to a read error. The rearrangement links TRBV28 to TRBJ1-5, with D perhaps TRBD1 (5 bases). Per germline, CDR1 MDHEN and CDR2 SYDVKM. The CDR3 runs 11 residues. The CDR3 loop is CASSSGATENF. The CDR3 DNA reads as TGTGCCAGCAGTTCCGGGGCTACCGAGAATTTT.

CDR3 amino acids: CASSPRSVRHEQYF. The CDR3 region has the DNA TGTGCCAGCAGTCCACGGAGTGTTCGCCACGAGCAGTACTTC. The V gene is TRBV6-5, the J gene TRBJ2-7; D gene unclear. CDR3 length: 14 amino acids. The germline CDR1 and CDR2 sequences are MNHEY and SVGAGI. V dropped 5 bases and J dropped 5 bases, with 16 bases sitting between them.

The chain is built from TRBV9 and TRBJ2-3; either TRBD1 or TRBD2 may fit D (5 bases each). Germline assignment: CDR1 SGDLS and CDR2 YYNGEE. This CDR3 is built from 14 residues. Trimming removed 5 bases from V and 4 bases from J, with 14 bases in between. Written as DNA, the CDR3 is TGTGCCAGCAGACGAGGGGACGGCCCAGATACGCAGTATTTT. Translating gives CASRRGDGPDTQYF.

The chain combines TRBV3-1 (or the pseudogene TRBV3-2) with TRBJ2-7; 7 positions agree with TRBD1. Germline CDR1 and CDR2: LGHDT and YNNKEL (reference sequence). V trimming: 5 bases; J trimming: 3 bases; junction bases outside the gene matches: 16. This CDR3 contains 17 residues. The DNA of the CDR3 is TGTGCCAGCAGCTTCAGATTTCAGGGGGACAGAGACTACGAGCAGTACTTC. Protein product: CASSFRFQGDRDYEQYF.

This chain joins TRBV5-1 and TRBJ2-7; D gene ambiguous. Trimming pared 6 bases from V and 5 bases from J, leaving 15 bases between. CDR3 size: 13 residues. CDR1 and CDR2 (germline): SGHRS, YFSETQ. The CDR3 sequence: CASTPSSGDEQYF. In DNA, the CDR3 is TGCGCCAGCACCCCCTCTTCGGGTGACGAGCAGTACTTC.

This chain connects TRBV7-3 to TRBJ1-1; 7 bases map to TRBD1. Per the germline V gene, CDR1 is SGHTA and CDR2 is FQGTGA. This CDR3 contains 16 residues. The V and J ends lost 2 bases and 1 base, in that order; junction bases with no gene match: 7. The CDR3 region is CASSLARWTGNTEAFF. For the CDR3, the DNA is TGTGCCAGCAGCTTAGCCCGCTGGACAGGGAACACTGAAGCTTTCTTT.

The gene calls are TRBV5-4 and TRBJ2-2; TRBD1 aligns across 7 bases. Germline values: CDR1 SGHNT, CDR2 YYREEE (reference sequence). V lost 1 base to trimming and J lost 4 bases; unmatched junction nucleotides: 7. The CDR3 consists of 16 residues. In DNA, the CDR3 is TGTGCCAGCAGCTTGCCCACCCCAGGGGGCACCGGGGAGCTGTTTTTT. Amino acid sequence: CASSLPTPGGTGELFF.

V usage is TRBV19 and J usage is TRBJ1-2, with 10 nucleotides matching TRBD1. The CDR3 covers 13 residues. Unmatched junction bases numbered 9, after V lost 11 bases and J lost 6 bases. The V gene's germline CDR1 is LNHDA and CDR2 SQIVND (reference sequence). CDR3: CAVYRDRGDGYTF. The CDR3, as DNA: TGTGCCGTCTACCGGGACAGGGGAGATGGCTACACCTTC. Together with reference TRBV19 and TRBJ1-2, the CDR3 gives the full variable domain: DGGITQSPKYLFRKEGQNVTLSCEQNLNHDAMYWYRQDPGQGLRLIYYSQIVNDFQKGDIAEGYSVSREKKESFPLTVTSAQKNPTAFYLCAVYRDRGDGYTFGSGTRLTVV.